The 32 T cell receptor beta chains below all came from one sample that was sequenced in a study of blood T cells in healthy people across ages. Next came a second PCR, run for roughly 6 to 11 cycles, which used a sample-barcoded 5' primer along with a J-beta primer mix. Each CDR3 protein is one row after TCRdb ran MiXCR on the 5' RACE reads. This table has 1.4 million to 1.5 million distinct CDR3 sequences, roughly 45% appearing once. The sample comprised blood. The receptors originated from a young woman in good health.

This clonotype turned up a few times. J is TRBJ2-7 and V is TRBV20-1; possibly TRBD1 for D (5 bases). There are 16 residues in the CDR3. V lost 1 base, J lost 0 bases, and 16 bases lay in between. Germline V gives CDR1 DFQATT, CDR2 SNEGSKA (reference sequence). CDR3 protein: CSARVKYPRVSYEQYF. The CDR3 region has the DNA TGCAGTGCTAGAGTGAAGTATCCCAGGGTCTCCTACGAGCAGTACTTC.

V gene TRBV5-5 combines with J gene TRBJ1-2; D gene unclear. The ends were cut back, 0 bases at V and 1 base at J, with 7 bases in the middle. This CDR3 is 14 amino acids long. CDR1 is SGHKS and CDR2 is YYEKEE in the germline V gene (reference sequence). The CDR3 DNA follows: TGTGCCAGCAGCTTGGAACAGAATAACTATGGCTACACCTTC. Translating it yields CASSLEQNNYGYTF.

This clonotype came up many times. The chain carries TRBV6-5 and TRBJ1-2; 9 bases are shared with TRBD1. Germline V gene sequence: CDR1 MNHEY, CDR2 SVGAGI. The CDR3 is made up of 12 amino acids. With V trimmed by 6 bases and J by 8 bases, 4 bases remained unmatched. CDR3 coding DNA: TGTGCCAGCAGCCCCACAGGGGGCGGCTACACCTTC. Amino acid sequence: CASSPTGGGYTF.

In its sample, this clonotype was seen a few times. This chain uses TRBV4-1 with TRBJ1-1; D remains ambiguous. Germline CDR1 is MGHRA and CDR2 is YSYEKL. V lost 0 bases and J 8 bases, leaving 10 bases between the germline ends. CDR3 size: 13 residues. The CDR3 region is CASSQEEGLEAFF. CDR3 in DNA: TGCGCCAGCAGCCAAGAAGAGGGATTGGAAGCTTTCTTT.

The rearrangement links TRBV29-1 to TRBJ1-1; D perhaps matches TRBD1 (5 bases). CDR3 size: 14 residues. Germline CDR1 reads SQVTM; CDR2 reads ANQGSEA. The V end lost 6 bases, the J end lost 3 bases, and 17 bases lay between the germline ends. The CDR3: CSVTFSGPDTEAFF. CDR3 sequence (DNA): TGCAGCGTGACATTCTCAGGGCCGGACACTGAAGCTTTCTTT.

The V gene is TRBV28, the J gene TRBJ1-2; D not certain. Trimming took 3 bases from V and 3 from J, leaving 11 bases between them. The germline V gene encodes CDR1 MDHEN and CDR2 SYDVKM. This CDR3 has 14 amino acids. For the CDR3, the DNA is TGTGCCAGCAGTTTGGAAGCGAAACACTATGGCTACACCTTC. Its translation is CASSLEAKHYGYTF.

This clonotype was detected a few times. This chain joins TRBV9 and TRBJ1-2; D remains ambiguous. Trimming removed 3 bases from V and 0 bases from J, with 9 bases in between. CDR1 and CDR2 from the germline V gene are SGDLS and YYNGEE. The CDR3 extends over 14 amino acids. This CDR3 reads CASSGITSNYGYTF. The DNA of the CDR3 is TGTGCCAGCAGCGGGATCACTTCTAACTATGGCTACACCTTC.

This chain uses TRBV5-1 with TRBJ2-7, with TRBD1 identical over 7 bases. The CDR3 totals 15 residues. Germline V CDR1 and CDR2: SGHRS, YFSETQ. The junction had 7 bases not matched to a gene; V was cut back by 0 bases and J by 4 bases. The CDR3 nucleotides read TGCGCCAGCAGCTTGGTTAAAGGGGGCTCGTACGAGCAGTACTTC. This sequence encodes CASSLVKGGSYEQYF. Together with reference TRBV5-1 and TRBJ2-7, the CDR3 gives the full variable domain: KAGVTQTPRYLIKTRGQQVTLSCSPISGHRSVSWYQQTPGQGLQFLFEYFSETQRNKGNFPGRFSGRQFSNSRSEMNVSTLELGDSALYLCASSLVKGGSYEQYFGPGTRLTVT.

This clonotype was seen a few times. V is TRBV20-1 and J is TRBJ2-7; D is perhaps TRBD2 (5 bases). The length of the CDR3 is 13 residues. Germline V gene data show CDR1 as DFQATT and CDR2 as SNEGSKA (reference sequence). Trimming took 2 bases from V and 5 from J, leaving 13 bases between them. DNA for the CDR3: TGCAGTGCTAGATATCTGGTCGGGGACGAGCAGTACTTC. It translates to CSARYLVGDEQYF.

This clonotype was seen once. The chain has TRBV3-1 and TRBJ1-1, with D uncertain. CDR1 is LGHDT and CDR2 is YNNKEL in the germline V gene (reference sequence). Trimming took off 1 base at V and 4 bases at J, with 13 bases between the two ends. The CDR3 spans 15 residues. CDR3 protein: CASSQGSSGATEAFF. The CDR3 nucleotides are TGTGCCAGCAGCCAAGGATCGAGCGGTGCCACTGAAGCTTTCTTT.

The V call is TRBV24-1, the J call TRBJ2-3; a weak D match, TRBD1 (5 bases). Trimming pared 3 bases from V and 10 bases from J, leaving 13 bases between. CDR1 is KGHDR and CDR2 is SFDVKD in the germline V gene. The CDR3 is 13 residues long. CDR3 in amino acids: CATSDLPGAAQYF. The DNA of the CDR3 is TGTGCCACCAGTGATCTCCCTGGGGCCGCGCAGTATTTT.

This rearrangement joins TRBV3-1 to TRBJ2-3; TRBD2 agrees at 10 bases. V shed 4 bases and J 5 bases; nucleotides not matched to a gene: 9. CDR1 is LGHDT, CDR2 YNNKEL, per germline (reference sequence). The CDR3 has 16 amino acids. The DNA for the CDR3 is TGTGCCAGCAGCCGCCTAAAAGTAGCGGGGGGAGATACGCAGTATTTT. This codes for CASSRLKVAGGDTQYF.

This clonotype was seen a single time. The chain employs TRBV20-1 and TRBJ1-2; the match to TRBD1 covers 8 bases. Losses at the gene ends were 4 bases for V and 3 bases for J; bases not matched to a gene: 4. The CDR3 has 13 residues. Germline loops: CDR1 DFQATT, CDR2 SNEGSKA (reference sequence). In nucleotides, the CDR3 is TGCAGTGCTACCTCGACAGGGGACTATGGCTACACCTTC. Translating gives CSATSTGDYGYTF.

The chain couples TRBV6-1 to TRBJ1-6; 10 nucleotides match TRBD1. Germline V gene sequence: CDR1 MNHNS, CDR2 SASEGT. This CDR3 spans 16 amino acids. Germline trimming cut 5 bases from V and 7 bases from J; bases unmatched to any gene: 8. As DNA, the CDR3 is TGTGCCAGCAGTACATGGAGGACAGGGGGGAATTCACCCCTCCACTTT. It codes for CASSTWRTGGNSPLHF.

The chain employs TRBV7-2 and TRBJ2-7; TRBD2 is a possible D gene (6 bases). CDR1 is SGHTA and CDR2 is FQGNSA in the germline V gene. The ends were cut back, 0 bases at V and 3 bases at J, with 12 bases in the middle. The CDR3 contains 15 residues. CDR3: CASSLAEGRVYEQYF. CDR3 DNA: TGTGCCAGCAGCTTAGCGGAGGGCAGGGTCTACGAGCAGTACTTC.

The gene calls are TRBV20-1 and TRBJ1-2; D not resolved. CDR1 is DFQATT and CDR2 is SNEGSKA in the germline V gene (reference sequence). The length of the CDR3 is 16 residues. The germline V and J ends were trimmed by 0 bases and 2 bases, with 16 bases remaining between them. CDR3 nucleotide sequence: TGCAGTGCTAGAGATGCCCAAATGAGGTGGAACTATGGCTACACCTTC. It specifies CSARDAQMRWNYGYTF.

The chain has TRBV20-1 and TRBJ2-1, with 12 nucleotides matching TRBD1. V dropped 4 bases and J dropped 4; count of bases not matched to a gene: 17. The CDR3 length is 19 residues. In germline, CDR1 is DFQATT, CDR2 SNEGSKA (reference sequence). The CDR3 nucleotides are TGCAGTGCTAAACGCCCCGGGACAGGGGGCCCCTTAGGGTACAATGAGCAGTTCTTC. It is translated as CSAKRPGTGGPLGYNEQFF.

The chain recombines TRBV20-1 with TRBJ1-1; possible D gene TRBD1, 6 bases. CDR1 is DFQATT and CDR2 is SNEGSKA in the germline V gene (reference sequence). Trimming took off 5 bases at V and 2 bases at J, with 24 bases between the two ends. This CDR3 has 17 amino acids. Here the CDR3 reads CSAPSRGAPQYNTEAFF. CDR3 coding DNA: TGCAGTGCTCCCTCAAGGGGGGCCCCTCAGTACAACACTGAAGCTTTCTTT.

The rearrangement uses TRBV12-5 and TRBJ2-1, with unresolved D. The germline CDR1 and CDR2 sequences are LGHNT and FRNRAP. Trimming removed 0 bases at V and 4 bases at J, with 7 bases between. The CDR3 runs to 14 residues. The DNA of the CDR3 is TGTGCTAGTGGTTTGGTACGGGCATACAATGAGCAGTTCTTC. Its translation is CASGLVRAYNEQFF.

This clonotype was observed a few times. V and J are TRBV7-9 and TRBJ2-7; D may correspond to TRBD1 or TRBD2 (5 bases each). The V end lost 1 base, the J end lost 6 bases, and 13 bases lay between the germline ends. Germline V lookup: CDR1 SEHNR, CDR2 FQNEAQ (reference sequence). The CDR3 is 14 residues long. The CDR3 spells CASSLVGTSCEQYF. The DNA for the CDR3 is TGTGCCAGCAGCTTAGTAGGGACCTCGTGCGAGCAGTACTTC.

This clonotype was picked up many times. This chain uses TRBV2 with TRBJ1-2; D may be TRBD1 (5 bases). V shed 4 bases and J shed 5 bases, with 11 bases lying between them. The CDR3 totals 13 residues. The germline gives CDR1 SNHLY, CDR2 FYNNEI. This chain's CDR3 is CASSGQSYYGYTF. CDR3 bases: TGTGCCAGCAGTGGACAGAGCTATTATGGCTACACCTTC.

A few counts support this clonotype. This rearrangement joins TRBV20-1 to TRBJ1-2; D is unresolved. V shed 4 bases and J shed 4 bases, with 10 bases lying between them. The germline V gene encodes CDR1 DFQATT and CDR2 SNEGSKA (reference sequence). The CDR3 consists of 12 residues. Written as DNA, the CDR3 is TGCAGTGCTAATGACGGATTCTATGGCTACACCTTC. It translates to CSANDGFYGYTF.

The chain combines TRBV5-4 with TRBJ2-5; D may be TRBD2 (7 bases). Between the trimmed V and J ends, which lost 6 bases and 1 base, there was a span of 16 bases. There are 15 residues in the CDR3. CDR1 and CDR2 (germline): SGHNT, YYREEE (reference sequence). The CDR3 nucleotides are TGTGCCAGCACCCCAGGGGAGGGAGTCCAAGAGACCCAGTACTTC. Protein product: CASTPGEGVQETQYF. Complete variable domain (other parts from reference TRBV5-4 and TRBJ2-5): ETGVTQSPTHLIKTRGQQVTLRCSSQSGHNTVSWYQQALGQGPQFIFQYYREEENGRGNFPPRFSGLQFPNYSSELNVNALELDDSALYLCASTPGEGVQETQYFGPGTRLLVL.

The rearrangement joins TRBV21-1 to TRBJ2-5; TRBD1 is the table's D call and was not checked against the DNA. TRBV21-1 is flagged as a pseudogene. The CDR3 runs 15 residues. The CDR3 loop reads CASSKGKGAGETQYF. Written as DNA, the CDR3 is TGTGCCAGCAGCAAAGGGAAAGGGGCCGGCGAGACCCAGTACTTC.

The V and J genes are TRBV25-1 and TRBJ2-5; the match to TRBD1 covers 9 bases. The CDR3 covers 17 residues. CDR1 and CDR2 from the germline V gene are MGHDK and SYGVNS. V lost 5 bases and J lost 0; bases outside the gene matches: 10. The CDR3 nucleotides read TGTGCCAGCAGTCACGAGGCCGGGACAGGGTACCAAGAGACCCAGTACTTC. Translating it yields CASSHEAGTGYQETQYF. Together with reference TRBV25-1 and TRBJ2-5, the CDR3 gives the full variable domain: EADIYQTPRYLVIGTGKKITLECSQTMGHDKMYWYQQDPGMELHLIHYSYGVNSTEKGDLSSESTVSRIRTEHFPLTLESARPSHTSQYLCASSHEAGTGYQETQYFGPGTRLLVL.

This clonotype was seen more than once but under ten times. The rearrangement uses TRBV30 and TRBJ2-7; no firm D call. The V gene's germline CDR1 is GTSNPN and CDR2 SVGIG (reference sequence). The CDR3 spans 13 residues. Trimming removed 4 bases at V and 3 bases at J, with 13 bases between. The CDR3 coding sequence is TGTGCCTGGAAACGCCTCCCGCTCTACGAGCAGTACTTC. It codes for CAWKRLPLYEQYF.

For the CDR3, the DNA is TGTGCCAGCAGCCATGTCACCCGGTTTAAAGACAATGAGCAGTTCTTC. This translates into CASSHVTRFKDNEQFF. The V and J genes are TRBV14 and TRBJ2-1; D gene ambiguous. This CDR3 contains 16 residues. Germline CDR1 reads SGHDN; CDR2 reads FVKESK. Trimming pared 3 bases from V and 5 bases from J, leaving 17 bases between.

The gene calls are TRBV5-6 and TRBJ2-7, with a tentative D call TRBD2 (7 bases). The ends were cut back, 2 bases at V and 2 bases at J, with 11 bases in the middle. CDR1 is SGHDT and CDR2 is YYEEEE in the germline V gene. This CDR3 is built from 14 residues. CDR3 sequence: CASSLQGLTYEQYF. The DNA of the CDR3 is TGTGCCAGCAGCTTACAGGGACTAACCTACGAGCAGTACTTC.

The V call is TRBV4-1, the J call TRBJ2-7; TRBD1 aligns across 9 bases. V was pared by 4 bases and J by 6 bases, with 7 bases of the junction left unmatched. CDR3 length equals 14 residues. The germline V gene has CDR1 MGHRA and CDR2 YSYEKL. The DNA for the CDR3 is TGCGCCAGCAGCCCCTCAACGACAGGGGGCGAGCAGTACTTC. It specifies CASSPSTTGGEQYF.

The gene calls are TRBV7-8 and TRBJ2-7; no clear D. The V gene's germline CDR1 is SGHVS and CDR2 FQNEAQ. The CDR3 extends over 14 amino acids. The V end was cut by 7 bases, the J end by 0 bases, with 13 bases between. CDR3 nucleotides: TGTGCCAGCACCGAGAACTTTGCCTCCTACGAGCAGTACTTC. Its translation is CASTENFASYEQYF.

The chain carries TRBV6-2 or TRBV6-3 and TRBJ2-4; the D gene is possibly TRBD1 (6 bases). The J call is uncertain, as TRBJ2-7 better fits the DNA end. Per germline, CDR1 MNHEY and CDR2 SVGEGT. The CDR3 is 14 amino acids. The CDR3 loop reads CASSDRPDRYEQYF. CDR3 nucleotides: TGTGCCAGCAGTGACAGGCCAGACCGCTACGAGCAGTACTTC.

This chain joins TRBV27 and TRBJ1-1; maybe TRBD1 (6 bases). Germline V gene lookup returns CDR1 MNHEY and CDR2 SMNVEV (reference sequence). The CDR3 has 16 residues. V shed 1 base and J shed 4 bases, with 16 bases lying between them. The CDR3 sequence is CASSLYSQGSGTEAFF. The CDR3 coding sequence is TGTGCCAGCAGTTTATATTCCCAGGGGTCGGGCACTGAAGCTTTCTTT.